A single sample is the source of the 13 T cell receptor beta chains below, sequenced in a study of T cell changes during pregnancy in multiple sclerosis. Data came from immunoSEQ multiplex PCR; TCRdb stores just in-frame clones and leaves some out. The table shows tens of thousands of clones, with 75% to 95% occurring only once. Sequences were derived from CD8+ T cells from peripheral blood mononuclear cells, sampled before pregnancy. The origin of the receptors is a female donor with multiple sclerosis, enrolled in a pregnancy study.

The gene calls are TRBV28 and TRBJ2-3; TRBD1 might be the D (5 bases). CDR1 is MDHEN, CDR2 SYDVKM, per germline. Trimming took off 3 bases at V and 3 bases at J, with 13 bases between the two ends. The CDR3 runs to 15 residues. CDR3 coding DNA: TGTGCCAGCAGTTTGGATTCCCCAGGGACAGATACGCAGTATTTT. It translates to CASSLDSPGTDTQYF.

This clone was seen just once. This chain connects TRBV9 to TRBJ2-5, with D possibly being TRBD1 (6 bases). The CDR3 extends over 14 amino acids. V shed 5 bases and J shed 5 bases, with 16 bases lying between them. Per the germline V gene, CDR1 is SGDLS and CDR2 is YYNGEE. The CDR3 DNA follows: TGTGCCAGCAGTGAGACAGGATCATGGGAGACCCAGTACTTC. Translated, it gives CASSETGSWETQYF.

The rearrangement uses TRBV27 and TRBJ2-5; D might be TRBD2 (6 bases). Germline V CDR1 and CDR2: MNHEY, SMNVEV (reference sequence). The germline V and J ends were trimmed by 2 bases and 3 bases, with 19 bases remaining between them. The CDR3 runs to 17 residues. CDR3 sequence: CASSLQTPGVYEETQYF. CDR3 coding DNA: TGTGCCAGCAGTTTACAAACCCCGGGGGTGTATGAAGAGACCCAGTACTTC.

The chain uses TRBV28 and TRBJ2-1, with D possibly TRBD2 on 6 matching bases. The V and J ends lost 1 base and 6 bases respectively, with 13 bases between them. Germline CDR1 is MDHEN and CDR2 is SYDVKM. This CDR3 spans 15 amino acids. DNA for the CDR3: TGTGCCAGCAGTTTATTGGAGGGCCCAGGCAATGAGCAGTTCTTC. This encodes CASSLLEGPGNEQFF. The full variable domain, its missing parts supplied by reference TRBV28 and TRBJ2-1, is DVKVTQSSRYLVKRTGEKVFLECVQDMDHENMFWYRQDPGLGLRLIYFSYDVKMKEKGDIPEGYSVSREKKERFSLILESASTNQTSMYLCASSLLEGPGNEQFFGPGTRLTVL.

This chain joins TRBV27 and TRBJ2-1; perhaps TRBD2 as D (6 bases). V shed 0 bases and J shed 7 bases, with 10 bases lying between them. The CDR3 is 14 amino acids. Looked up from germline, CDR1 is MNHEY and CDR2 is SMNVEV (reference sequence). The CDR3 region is CASSLSGLQNEQFF. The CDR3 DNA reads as TGTGCCAGCAGTTTATCGGGACTTCAGAATGAGCAGTTCTTC.

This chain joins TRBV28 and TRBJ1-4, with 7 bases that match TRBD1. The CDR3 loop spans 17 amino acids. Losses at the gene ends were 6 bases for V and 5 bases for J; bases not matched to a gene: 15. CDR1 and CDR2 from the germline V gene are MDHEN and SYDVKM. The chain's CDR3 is CASRPGETGIRNEKLFF. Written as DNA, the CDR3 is TGTGCCAGCAGGCCCGGCGAGACAGGGATTCGGAATGAAAAACTGTTTTTT.

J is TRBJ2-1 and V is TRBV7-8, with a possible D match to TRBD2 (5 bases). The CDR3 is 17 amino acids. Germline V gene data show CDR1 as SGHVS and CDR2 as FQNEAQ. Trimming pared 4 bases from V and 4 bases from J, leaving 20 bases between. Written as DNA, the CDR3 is TGTGCCAGCAGCTCTCCTCCCGATGGGAGAGTTTACAATGAGCAGTTCTTC. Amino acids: CASSSPPDGRVYNEQFF.

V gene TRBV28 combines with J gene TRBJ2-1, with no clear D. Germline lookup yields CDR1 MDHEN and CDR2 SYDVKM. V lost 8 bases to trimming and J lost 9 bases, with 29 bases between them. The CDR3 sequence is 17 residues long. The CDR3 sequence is CASVPRVTFSNHGEQFF. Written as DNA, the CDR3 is TGTGCCAGCGTCCCCCGGGTGACTTTCAGCAATCACGGTGAGCAGTTCTTC.

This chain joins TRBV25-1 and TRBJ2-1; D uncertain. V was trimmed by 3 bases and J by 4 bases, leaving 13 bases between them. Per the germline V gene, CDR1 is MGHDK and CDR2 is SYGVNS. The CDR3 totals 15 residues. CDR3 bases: TGTGCCAGCAGTGAGTACTTGAGTGAGTACAATGAGCAGTTCTTC. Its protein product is CASSEYLSEYNEQFF.

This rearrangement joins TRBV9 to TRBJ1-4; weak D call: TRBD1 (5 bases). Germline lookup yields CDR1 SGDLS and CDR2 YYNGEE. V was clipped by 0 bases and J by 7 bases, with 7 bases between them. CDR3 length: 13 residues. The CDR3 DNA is TGTGCCAGCAGCGTAGGACAGACTGAAAAACTGTTTTTT. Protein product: CASSVGQTEKLFF.

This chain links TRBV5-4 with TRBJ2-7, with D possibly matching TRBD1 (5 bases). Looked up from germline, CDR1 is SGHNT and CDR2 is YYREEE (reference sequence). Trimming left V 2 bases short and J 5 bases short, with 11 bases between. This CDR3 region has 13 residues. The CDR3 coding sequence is TGTGCCAGCAGCTTAAGGTTAGGGGACGAGCAGTACTTC. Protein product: CASSLRLGDEQYF.

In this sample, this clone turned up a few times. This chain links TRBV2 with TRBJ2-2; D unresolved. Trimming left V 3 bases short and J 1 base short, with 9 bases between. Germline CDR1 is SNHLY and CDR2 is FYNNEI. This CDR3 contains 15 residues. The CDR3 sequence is CASSDRRRNTGELFF. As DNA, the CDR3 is TGTGCCAGCAGTGATCGAAGGAGGAACACCGGGGAGCTGTTTTTT.

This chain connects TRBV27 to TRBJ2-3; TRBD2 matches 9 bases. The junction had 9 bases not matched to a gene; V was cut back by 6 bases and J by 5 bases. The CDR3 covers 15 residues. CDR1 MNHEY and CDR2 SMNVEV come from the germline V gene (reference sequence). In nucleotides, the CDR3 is TGTGCCAGCAGCCATAGCGGGAGTTTGCGAGATACGCAGTATTTT. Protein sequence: CASSHSGSLRDTQYF.